The entry below describes one T cell receptor (beta chain). These data belong to a study of T cell responses to AZD1222 COVID-19 vaccine. The data were produced by immunoSEQ multiplex PCR, yet TCRdb's version contains in-frame clones alone and is incomplete. The sample records fewer than 120,000 clones, 85% to 95% being singletons. The CDR3 is 14 residues long. The germline V and J ends were trimmed by 5 bases and 1 base, with 11 bases remaining between them. The germline V gene encodes CDR1 LNHDA and CDR2 SQIVND (reference sequence). This clonotype originated in an adult who received the AZD1222 COVID-19 vaccine. This material consisted of peripheral blood, taken 28 days after the second AZD1222 dose. V is TRBV19 and J is TRBJ1-1; D is unresolved. The CDR3 loop reads CASSQSAGNTEAFF. For the CDR3, the DNA is TGTGCCAGTAGTCAGTCGGCAGGGAACACTGAAGCTTTCTTT.